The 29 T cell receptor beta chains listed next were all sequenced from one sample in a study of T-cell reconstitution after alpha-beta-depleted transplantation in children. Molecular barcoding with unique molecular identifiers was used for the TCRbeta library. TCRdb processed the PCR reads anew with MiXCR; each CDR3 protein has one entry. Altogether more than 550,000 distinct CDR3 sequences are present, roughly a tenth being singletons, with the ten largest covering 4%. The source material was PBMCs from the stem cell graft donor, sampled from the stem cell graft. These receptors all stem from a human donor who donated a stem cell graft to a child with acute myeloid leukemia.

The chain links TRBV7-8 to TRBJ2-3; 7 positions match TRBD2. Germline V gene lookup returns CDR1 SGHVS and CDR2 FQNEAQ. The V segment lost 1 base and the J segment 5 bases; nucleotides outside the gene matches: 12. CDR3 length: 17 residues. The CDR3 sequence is CASSLVREGGPLDTQYF. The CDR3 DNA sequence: TGTGCCAGCAGCTTAGTCAGGGAGGGAGGGCCATTAGATACGCAGTATTTT.

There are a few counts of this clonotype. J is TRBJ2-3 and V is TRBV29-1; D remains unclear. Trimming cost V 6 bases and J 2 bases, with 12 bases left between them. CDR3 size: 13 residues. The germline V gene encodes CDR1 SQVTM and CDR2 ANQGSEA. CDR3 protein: CSVYPTYTDTQYF. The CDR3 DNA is TGCAGCGTGTACCCGACTTACACAGATACGCAGTATTTT.

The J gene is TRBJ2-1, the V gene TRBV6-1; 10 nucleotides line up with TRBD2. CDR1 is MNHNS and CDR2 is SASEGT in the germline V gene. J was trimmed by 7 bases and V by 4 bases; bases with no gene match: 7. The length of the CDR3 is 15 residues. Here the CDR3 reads CASSGLAGATNEQFF. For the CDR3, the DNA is TGTGCCAGCAGTGGGCTAGCGGGAGCCACGAATGAGCAGTTCTTC.

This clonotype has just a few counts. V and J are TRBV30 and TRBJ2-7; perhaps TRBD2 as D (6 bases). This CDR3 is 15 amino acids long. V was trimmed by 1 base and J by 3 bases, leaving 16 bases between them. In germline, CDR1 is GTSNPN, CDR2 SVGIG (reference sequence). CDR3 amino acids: CAWSAASEGSYEQYF. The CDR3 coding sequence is TGTGCCTGGAGTGCGGCTAGCGAGGGTAGCTACGAGCAGTACTTC.

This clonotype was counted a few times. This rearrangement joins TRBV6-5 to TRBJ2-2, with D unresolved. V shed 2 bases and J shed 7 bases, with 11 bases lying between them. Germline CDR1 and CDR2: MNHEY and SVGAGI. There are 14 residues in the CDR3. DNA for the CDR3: TGTGCCAGCAGTTACATGGCGCAGGTCGGGGAGCTGTTTTTT. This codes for CASSYMAQVGELFF.

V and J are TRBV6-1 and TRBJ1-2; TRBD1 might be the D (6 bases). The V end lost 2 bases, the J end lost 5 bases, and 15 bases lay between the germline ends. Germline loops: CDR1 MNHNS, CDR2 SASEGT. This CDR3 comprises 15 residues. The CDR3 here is CASSERGGSGYGYTF. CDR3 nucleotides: TGTGCCAGCAGTGAAAGGGGGGGTTCGGGGTATGGCTACACCTTC.

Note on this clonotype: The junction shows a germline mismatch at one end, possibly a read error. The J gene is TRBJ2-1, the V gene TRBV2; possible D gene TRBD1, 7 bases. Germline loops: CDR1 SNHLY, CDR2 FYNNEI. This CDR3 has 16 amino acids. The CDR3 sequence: CTSSLSGGRIADEQFF. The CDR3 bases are TGTACCAGCAGTTTGTCAGGGGGGAGGATAGCGGATGAGCAGTTCTTC. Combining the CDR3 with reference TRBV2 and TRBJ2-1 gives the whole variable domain EPEVTQTPSHQVTQMGQEVILRCVPISNHLYFYWYRQILGQKVEFLVSFYNNEISEKSEIFDDQFSVERPDGSNFTLKIRSTKLEDSAMYFCTSSLSGGRIADEQFFGPGTRLTVL.

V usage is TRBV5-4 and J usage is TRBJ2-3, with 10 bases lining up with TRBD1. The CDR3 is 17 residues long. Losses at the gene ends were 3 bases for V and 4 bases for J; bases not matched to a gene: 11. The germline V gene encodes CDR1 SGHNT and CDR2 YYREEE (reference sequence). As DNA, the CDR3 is TGTGCCAGCAGCTCCCTCAAGGGACAGGGGAAAGCAGATACGCAGTATTTT. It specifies CASSSLKGQGKADTQYF.

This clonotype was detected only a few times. In nucleotides, the CDR3 is TGCAGTGCTAAACAGGGTGGTAGTCAGCCCCAGCATTTT. Encoded protein: CSAKQGGSQPQHF. The chain combines TRBV20-1 with TRBJ1-5, with D perhaps TRBD1 (6 bases). Germline V lookup: CDR1 DFQATT, CDR2 SNEGSKA (reference sequence). V shed 4 bases and J shed 6 bases, with 13 bases lying between them. The CDR3 spans 13 residues.

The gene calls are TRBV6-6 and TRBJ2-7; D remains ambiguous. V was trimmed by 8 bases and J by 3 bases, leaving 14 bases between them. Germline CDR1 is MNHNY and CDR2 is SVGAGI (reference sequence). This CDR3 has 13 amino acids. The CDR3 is CASGPRLIYEQYF. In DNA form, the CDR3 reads TGTGCCAGCGGCCCCAGGTTAATCTACGAGCAGTACTTC.

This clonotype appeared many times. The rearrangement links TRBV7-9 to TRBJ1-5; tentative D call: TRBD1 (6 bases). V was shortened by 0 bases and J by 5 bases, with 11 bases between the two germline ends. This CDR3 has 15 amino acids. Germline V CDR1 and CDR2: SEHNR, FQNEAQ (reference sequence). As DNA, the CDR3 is TGTGCCAGCAGCTTAGCGTCAGGGGAATATCAGCCCCAGCATTTT. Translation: CASSLASGEYQPQHF.

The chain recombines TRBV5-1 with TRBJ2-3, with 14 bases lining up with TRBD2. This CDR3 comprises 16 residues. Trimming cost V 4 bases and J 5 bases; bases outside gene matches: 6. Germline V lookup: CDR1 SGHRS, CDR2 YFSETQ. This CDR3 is CASSMGLAGAGDTQYF. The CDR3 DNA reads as TGCGCCAGCAGCATGGGACTAGCGGGAGCGGGAGATACGCAGTATTTT. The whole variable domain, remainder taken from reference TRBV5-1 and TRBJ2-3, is KAGVTQTPRYLIKTRGQQVTLSCSPISGHRSVSWYQQTPGQGLQFLFEYFSETQRNKGNFPGRFSGRQFSNSRSEMNVSTLELGDSALYLCASSMGLAGAGDTQYFGPGTRLTVL.

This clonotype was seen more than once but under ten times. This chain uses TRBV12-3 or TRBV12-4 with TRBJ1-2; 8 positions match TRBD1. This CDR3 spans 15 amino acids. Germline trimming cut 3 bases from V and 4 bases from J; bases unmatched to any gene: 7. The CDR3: CASSLGTGGGYGYTF. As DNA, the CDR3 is TGTGCCAGCAGTTTGGGTACAGGGGGAGGCTATGGCTACACCTTC.

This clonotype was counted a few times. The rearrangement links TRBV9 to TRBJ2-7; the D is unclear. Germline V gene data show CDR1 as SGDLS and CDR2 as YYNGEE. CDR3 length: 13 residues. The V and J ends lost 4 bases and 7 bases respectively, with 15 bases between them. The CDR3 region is CASSTSSWGEQYF. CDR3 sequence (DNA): TGTGCCAGCAGCACGTCCTCTTGGGGAGAGCAGTACTTC.

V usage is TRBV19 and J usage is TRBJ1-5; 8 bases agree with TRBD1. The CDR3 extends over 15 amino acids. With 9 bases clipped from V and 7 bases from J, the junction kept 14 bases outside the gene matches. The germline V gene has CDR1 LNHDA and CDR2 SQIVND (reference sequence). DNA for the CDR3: TGTGCCAGCAGTCAAAGGACAGGGAGTAGGCAGCCCCAGCATTTT. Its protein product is CASSQRTGSRQPQHF.

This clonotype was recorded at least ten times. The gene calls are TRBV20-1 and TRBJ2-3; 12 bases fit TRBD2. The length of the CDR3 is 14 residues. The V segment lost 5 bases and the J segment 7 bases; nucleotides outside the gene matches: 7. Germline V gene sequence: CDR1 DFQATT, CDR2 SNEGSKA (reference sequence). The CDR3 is CSAGETSGSHTQYF. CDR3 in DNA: TGCAGTGCTGGGGAGACTAGCGGGAGCCATACGCAGTATTTT.

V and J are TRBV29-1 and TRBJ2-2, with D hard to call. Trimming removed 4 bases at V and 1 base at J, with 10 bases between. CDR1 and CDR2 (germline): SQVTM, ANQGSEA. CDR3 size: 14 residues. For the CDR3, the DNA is TGCAGCGTTGGTGTCCAGAGGAACACCGGGGAGCTGTTTTTT. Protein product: CSVGVQRNTGELFF.

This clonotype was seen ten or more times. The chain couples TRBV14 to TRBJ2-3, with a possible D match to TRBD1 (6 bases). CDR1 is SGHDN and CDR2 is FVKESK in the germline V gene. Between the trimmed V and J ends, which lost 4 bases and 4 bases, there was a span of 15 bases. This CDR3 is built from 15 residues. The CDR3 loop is CASSPRDKISDTQYF. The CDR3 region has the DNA TGTGCCAGCAGCCCCAGGGACAAGATATCAGATACGCAGTATTTT. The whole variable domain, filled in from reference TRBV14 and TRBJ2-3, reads EAGVTQFPSHSVIEKGQTVTLRCDPISGHDNLYWYRRVMGKEIKFLLHFVKESKQDESGMPNNRFLAERTGGTYSTLKVQPAELEDSGVYFCASSPRDKISDTQYFGPGTRLTVL.

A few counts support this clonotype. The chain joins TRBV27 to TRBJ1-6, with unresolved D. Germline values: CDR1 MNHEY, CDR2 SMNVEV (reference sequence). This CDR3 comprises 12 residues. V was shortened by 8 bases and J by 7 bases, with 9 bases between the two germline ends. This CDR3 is CASGQINSPLHF. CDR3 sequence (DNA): TGTGCCAGCGGGCAGATAAATTCACCCCTCCACTTT.

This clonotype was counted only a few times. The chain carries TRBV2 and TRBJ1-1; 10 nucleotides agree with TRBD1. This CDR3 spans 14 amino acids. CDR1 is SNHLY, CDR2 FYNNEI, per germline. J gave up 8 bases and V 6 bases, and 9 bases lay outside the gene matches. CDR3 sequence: CASSSGTGATEAFF. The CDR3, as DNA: TGTGCCAGCAGCTCCGGGACAGGGGCCACCGAAGCTTTCTTT.

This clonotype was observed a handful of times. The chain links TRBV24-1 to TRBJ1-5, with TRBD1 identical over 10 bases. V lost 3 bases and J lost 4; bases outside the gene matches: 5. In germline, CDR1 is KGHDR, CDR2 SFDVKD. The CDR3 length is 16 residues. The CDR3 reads CATSDTRGQGNQPQHF. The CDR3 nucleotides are TGTGCCACCAGTGATACCCGGGGACAGGGGAATCAGCCCCAGCATTTT.

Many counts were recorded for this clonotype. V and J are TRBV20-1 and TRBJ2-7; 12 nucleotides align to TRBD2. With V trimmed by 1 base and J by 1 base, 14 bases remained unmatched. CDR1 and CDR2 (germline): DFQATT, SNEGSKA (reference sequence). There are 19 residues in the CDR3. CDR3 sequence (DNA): TGCAGTGCTAGAGGCGGTTTGACTAGCGGGAGATCGGGGTCCTACGAGCAGTACTTC. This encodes CSARGGLTSGRSGSYEQYF.

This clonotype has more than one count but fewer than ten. CDR3 region: CASSQGTGQGTTGANVLTF. The CDR3 DNA follows: TGTGCCAGCAGCCAGGGCACAGGACAGGGAACCACTGGGGCCAACGTCCTGACTTTC. The rearrangement uses TRBV4-2 and TRBJ2-6; 8 nucleotides agree with TRBD1. The germline V gene has CDR1 LGHNA and CDR2 YNFKEQ. The CDR3 is 19 residues long. J lost 2 bases, V lost 3 bases, and 12 bases had no gene match.

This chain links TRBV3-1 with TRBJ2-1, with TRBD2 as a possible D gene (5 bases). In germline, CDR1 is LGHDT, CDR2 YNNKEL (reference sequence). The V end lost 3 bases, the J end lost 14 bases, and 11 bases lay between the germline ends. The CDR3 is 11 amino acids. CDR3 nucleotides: TGTGCCAGCAGCCAGGGGAACGGGGAGTTCTTC. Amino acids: CASSQGNGEFF.

The CDR3 DNA follows: TGTGCCAGCTCACCTGGGACAGGGGCTAATGAAAAACTGTTTTTT. The encoded protein is CASSPGTGANEKLFF. The chain employs TRBV18 and TRBJ1-4; 10 bases are shared with TRBD1. The CDR3 runs to 15 residues. V dropped 3 bases and J dropped 3; count of bases not matched to a gene: 1. CDR1 is KGHSH, CDR2 LQKENI, per germline.

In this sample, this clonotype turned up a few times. CDR3 in DNA: TGTGCCAGCAGCTCATCACAGGGGGTGGGCTACACCTTC. Its protein is CASSSSQGVGYTF. The chain combines TRBV7-3 with TRBJ1-2; 8 bases map to TRBD1. CDR3 length: 13 amino acids. The J segment lost 8 bases and the V segment lost 4 bases, leaving 6 bases of the junction unmatched. Germline V lookup: CDR1 SGHTA, CDR2 FQGTGA.

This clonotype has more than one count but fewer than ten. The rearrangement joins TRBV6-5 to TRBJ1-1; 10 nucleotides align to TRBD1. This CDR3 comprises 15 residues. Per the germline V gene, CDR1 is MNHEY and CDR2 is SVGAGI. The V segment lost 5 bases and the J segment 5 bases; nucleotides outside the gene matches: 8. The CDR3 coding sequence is TGTGCCAGCAGTCCACTCGACAGGGGGCATACTGAAGCTTTCTTT. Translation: CASSPLDRGHTEAFF.

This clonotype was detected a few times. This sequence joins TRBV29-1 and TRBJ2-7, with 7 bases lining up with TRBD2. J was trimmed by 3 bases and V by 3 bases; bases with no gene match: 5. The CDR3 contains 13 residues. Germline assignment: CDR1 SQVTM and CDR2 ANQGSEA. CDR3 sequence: CSVDAGVGYEQYF. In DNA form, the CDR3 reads TGCAGCGTTGATGCGGGAGTGGGCTACGAGCAGTACTTC.

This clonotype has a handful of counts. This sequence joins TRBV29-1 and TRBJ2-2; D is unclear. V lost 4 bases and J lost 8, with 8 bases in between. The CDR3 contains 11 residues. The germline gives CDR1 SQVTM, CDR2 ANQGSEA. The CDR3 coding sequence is TGCAGCGTTGCAAAGTCAGGGGAGCTGTTTTTT. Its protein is CSVAKSGELFF.